The sequence of this TCR beta chain was determined in a study of CD8+ T cells in alopecia areata. Notes on the study in general: With patients, TCR sharing proved less clear than in mice, a difference possibly related to HLA.

Sequencing relied on a cDNA template that was reverse transcribed from extracted RNA. The table came from immunoSEQ multiplex PCR; TCRdb's copy has only in-frame clones and leaves some out. Of 160,000 or so clones listed, approximately 65% were seen once; the top ten hold over 9.5%. This clone was detected only a few times. Its antigen is unknown. V was clipped by 0 bases and J by 7 bases, with 7 bases between them. The germline V gene has CDR1 ENHRY and CDR2 SYGVKD. This CDR3 is 14 amino acids long. This sample comprised CD8+ T cells sorted from blood, obtained at week 0. The source of this sequence is a human donor with alopecia areata. V gene TRBV10-3 combines with J gene TRBJ1-6; D remains unclear. The CDR3 loop is CAISESARNSPLHF. The CDR3 DNA reads TGTGCCATCAGTGAGTCTGCGCGGAATTCACCCCTCCACTTT.